This T cell receptor (beta chain) was sequenced during a study of OX40 agonist ivuxolimab in advanced cancers. Looking at the study overall: Patients received ivuxolimab, an intravenous treatment, every 2 weeks at 0.01 to 10 mg/kg. Among those treated, three patients had partial responses, one with hepatocellular carcinoma and two with cutaneous melanoma.

Sequencing used immunoSEQ multiplex PCR; TCRdb keeps in-frame clones, though not all of them. The sample consists of tens of thousands of clones, around 88% of them appearing once. V gave up 8 bases and J gave up 9 bases; unmatched junction bases: 8. CDR3 size: 14 residues. From germline, CDR1 is SNHLY and CDR2 FYNNEI. This sample comprised CD4+ or CD8+ T cells sorted from blood, obtained in a trial of the OX40 agonist ivuxolimab. The rearrangement links TRBV2 to TRBJ2-2; 11 bases are a match to TRBD2. The sequence came from an adult with an advanced solid tumor such as melanoma, head and neck, liver or kidney cancer. CDR3 residues: CASGLAGSARELFF. The CDR3 DNA reads as TGTGCCAGCGGACTAGCGGGTAGTGCCCGGGAGCTGTTTTTT.